These 21 T cell receptor beta chains were sequenced from one sample in a study of blood T cells in healthy people across ages. A sample-barcoded 5' primer and a J-beta primer mix were used in a second PCR of about 7 to 12 cycles. TCRdb re-analysed the 5' RACE reads in MiXCR, keeping a single row per CDR3 protein. In the table there are about 800,000 distinct CDR3 sequences, about three fifths of which are singletons. The sequencing input was blood. These receptors all come from a man younger than 40 in good health.

This clonotype was counted a few times. This sequence joins TRBV3-1 and TRBJ2-4, with 7 bases lining up with TRBD1. CDR1 is LGHDT and CDR2 is YNNKEL in the germline V gene (reference sequence). CDR3 length: 13 residues. V shed 4 bases and J 5 bases; nucleotides not matched to a gene: 2. CDR3 residues: CASSPQGQNIQYF. The CDR3, as DNA: TGTGCCAGCAGCCCACAGGGGCAAAACATTCAGTACTTC.

The chain recombines TRBV14 with TRBJ2-3; 10 nucleotides match TRBD1. Germline V lookup: CDR1 SGHDN, CDR2 FVKESK. The J segment lost 10 bases and the V segment lost 1 base, leaving 8 bases of the junction unmatched. This CDR3 is 15 amino acids long. The CDR3 loop reads CASSQVGGQGVAQYF. The DNA of the CDR3 is TGTGCCAGCAGCCAAGTAGGCGGACAGGGGGTAGCGCAGTATTTT. The full variable domain, with the rest looked up from reference TRBV14 and TRBJ2-3, is EAGVTQFPSHSVIEKGQTVTLRCDPISGHDNLYWYRRVMGKEIKFLLHFVKESKQDESGMPNNRFLAERTGGTYSTLKVQPAELEDSGVYFCASSQVGGQGVAQYFGPGTRLTVL.

The chain has TRBV20-1 and TRBJ1-2, with 8 nucleotides matching TRBD1. Germline CDR1 is DFQATT and CDR2 is SNEGSKA (reference sequence). Trimming cost V 6 bases and J 7 bases; bases outside gene matches: 7. The CDR3 loop spans 12 amino acids. CDR3 bases: TGCAGTGCACCGAATGACAGGGGTGGCTACACCTTC. Its translation is CSAPNDRGGYTF.

J is TRBJ2-7 and V is TRBV4-2; perhaps TRBD2 as D (6 bases). The DNA end is a closer match to TRBJ2-5, so the J assignment may be wrong. The CDR3 length is 18 residues. From germline, CDR1 is LGHNA and CDR2 YNFKEQ. CDR3 residues: CASSQEFQGGDLQETQYF. The CDR3 DNA sequence: TGTGCCAGCAGCCAAGAATTCCAGGGCGGGGACCTCCAAGAGACCCAGTACTTC.

The chain joins TRBV9 to TRBJ2-5, with 9 bases identical to TRBD1. Germline V lookup: CDR1 SGDLS, CDR2 YYNGEE. CDR3 length equals 16 residues. V lost 0 bases and J lost 5; bases outside the gene matches: 8. The DNA for the CDR3 is TGTGCCAGCAGCGTAGTCTATGGGACAGGGTTGGAGACCCAGTACTTC. This codes for CASSVVYGTGLETQYF. Complete variable domain (other parts from reference TRBV9 and TRBJ2-5): DSGVTQTPKHLITATGQRVTLRCSPRSGDLSVYWYQQSLDQGLQFLIQYYNGEERAKGNILERFSAQQFPDLHSELNLSSLELGDSALYFCASSVVYGTGLETQYFGPGTRLLVL.

The rearrangement links TRBV28 to TRBJ2-1; TRBD1 might be the D (5 bases). V lost 3 bases and J 0 bases, leaving 9 bases between the germline ends. Germline assignment: CDR1 MDHEN and CDR2 SYDVKM. This CDR3 comprises 15 residues. The CDR3 DNA follows: TGTGCCAGCAGTTTCAGGGTAGGCTCCTACAATGAGCAGTTCTTC. Translated, it gives CASSFRVGSYNEQFF.

V usage is TRBV29-1 and J usage is TRBJ2-7, with 12 bases that match TRBD1. The CDR3 has 15 residues. Germline lookup yields CDR1 SQVTM and CDR2 ANQGSEA. Losses at the gene ends were 6 bases for V and 3 bases for J; bases not matched to a gene: 9. The CDR3 nucleotides read TGCAGCGTGAAATACGGGACAGGGGGCGGCTACGAGCAGTACTTC. Residues: CSVKYGTGGGYEQYF.

The CDR3 nucleotides read TGTGCCAGCAGTTTTAGTTATAGGGATACGCAGTATTTT. Amino acid sequence: CASSFSYRDTQYF. The rearrangement joins TRBV12-3 or TRBV12-4 to TRBJ2-3; no firm D call. The germline V and J ends were trimmed by 3 bases and 6 bases, with 10 bases remaining between them. The CDR3 has 13 amino acids.

This clonotype was seen only a few times. The rearrangement uses TRBV29-1 and TRBJ2-1; D uncertain. The CDR3 sequence is 12 residues long. Trimming left V 4 bases short and J 4 bases short, with 8 bases between. Germline CDR1 SQVTM, CDR2 ANQGSEA. The CDR3, as DNA: TGCAGCGTTGTTGGCCCTTACAATGAGCAGTTCTTC. The encoded protein is CSVVGPYNEQFF.

The chain carries TRBV29-1 and TRBJ2-7; D is tentatively TRBD1 or TRBD2 (6 bases each). CDR3 size: 13 residues. CDR1 is SQVTM and CDR2 is ANQGSEA in the germline V gene. V dropped 4 bases and J dropped 3 bases, with 13 bases sitting between them. In DNA form, the CDR3 reads TGCAGCGTTGGTGGAGGGGGAGACTACGAGCAGTACTTC. Its protein product is CSVGGGGDYEQYF.

This chain uses TRBV7-2 with TRBJ2-7; tentatively, D is TRBD2 (7 bases). This CDR3 comprises 15 residues. The V end lost 5 bases, the J end lost 5 bases, and 19 bases lay between the germline ends. Germline-derived CDR1 and CDR2 are SGHTA and FQGNSA. Written as DNA, the CDR3 is TGTGCCAGCAGCCTAGATGTGGGGGGGCAAAACGAGCAGTACTTC. This gives the protein CASSLDVGGQNEQYF. Filled out from reference TRBV7-2 and TRBJ2-7, the complete variable domain reads GAGVSQSPSNKVTEKGKDVELRCDPISGHTALYWYRQSLGQGLEFLIYFQGNSAPDKSGLPSDRFSAERTGGSVSTLTIQRTQQEDSAVYLCASSLDVGGQNEQYFGPGTRLTVT.

This clonotype was seen only a few times. This rearrangement joins TRBV9 to TRBJ2-1; no clear D gene. The germline gives CDR1 SGDLS, CDR2 YYNGEE. CDR3 length: 14 amino acids. The ends were cut back, 0 bases at V and 5 bases at J, with 9 bases in the middle. For the CDR3, the DNA is TGTGCCAGCAGCGTAGAGGTCTTCGACAATGAGCAGTTCTTC. The encoded protein is CASSVEVFDNEQFF.

The rearrangement uses TRBV5-4 and TRBJ2-7; D is possibly TRBD1 (6 bases). CDR3 length: 13 amino acids. V lost 5 bases to trimming and J lost 7 bases, with 16 bases between them. CDR1 SGHNT and CDR2 YYREEE come from the germline V gene (reference sequence). CDR3 bases: TGTGCCAGCAGTCCTCCGACAGGCAATGAGCAGTACTTC. Protein sequence: CASSPPTGNEQYF. Full variable domain (rest looked up from reference TRBV5-4 and TRBJ2-7): ETGVTQSPTHLIKTRGQQVTLRCSSQSGHNTVSWYQQALGQGPQFIFQYYREEENGRGNFPPRFSGLQFPNYSSELNVNALELDDSALYLCASSPPTGNEQYFGPGTRLTVT.

This clonotype was seen more than once but under ten times. The chain joins TRBV7-8 to TRBJ2-4; TRBD2 is a possible D gene (5 bases). This CDR3 is built from 14 residues. Germline V CDR1 and CDR2: SGHVS, FQNEAQ. V was cut by 7 bases and J by 3 bases, with 13 bases left in between. CDR3 amino acids: CASNDREGKNIQYF. CDR3 nucleotide sequence: TGTGCCAGCAATGATCGGGAAGGCAAAAACATTCAGTACTTC.

The chain employs TRBV9 and TRBJ2-3, with TRBD2 matching 10 bases. This CDR3 is 15 amino acids long. V lost 2 bases and J lost 2; bases outside the gene matches: 2. Germline values: CDR1 SGDLS, CDR2 YYNGEE. In nucleotides, the CDR3 is TGTGCCAGCAGCGTGACTAGCGGGTTCACAGATACGCAGTATTTT. Translation gives CASSVTSGFTDTQYF.

The chain has TRBV6-1 and TRBJ1-6, with a possible D match to TRBD1 (5 bases). Germline loops: CDR1 MNHNS, CDR2 SASEGT. The germline V and J ends were trimmed by 5 bases and 7 bases, with 18 bases remaining between them. The CDR3 contains 16 residues. This CDR3 is CASSPSEGFGNSPLHF. The CDR3 nucleotides read TGTGCCAGCAGTCCATCAGAGGGGTTTGGGAATTCACCCCTCCACTTT.

The CDR3, as DNA: TGTGCCAGCAGTTACTCGGGGGGGACAGGGTTAATTGACGAGCAGTACTTC. It codes for CASSYSGGTGLIDEQYF. This rearrangement joins TRBV6-6 to TRBJ2-7; 9 bases are shared with TRBD1. Germline lookup yields CDR1 MNHNY and CDR2 SVGAGI (reference sequence). The V and J ends lost 0 bases and 5 bases, in that order; junction bases with no gene match: 11. CDR3 length equals 17 residues.

This clonotype was recorded a few times. This chain connects TRBV10-3 to TRBJ2-1, with D tentatively TRBD2 (6 bases). The CDR3 length is 15 residues. V dropped 5 bases and J dropped 7 bases, with 18 bases sitting between them. Germline lookup yields CDR1 ENHRY and CDR2 SYGVKD. CDR3 protein: CAISHSSAGRNEQFF. The DNA of the CDR3 is TGTGCCATCAGTCATTCTAGCGCAGGGCGGAATGAGCAGTTCTTC.

The chain uses TRBV30 and TRBJ2-7, with D unresolved. Germline V gene lookup returns CDR1 GTSNPN and CDR2 SVGIG (reference sequence). The CDR3 has 12 amino acids. V was pared by 4 bases and J by 2 bases, with 9 bases between. CDR3 loop: CAWNAATYEQYF. The CDR3 region has the DNA TGTGCCTGGAATGCGGCTACCTACGAGCAGTACTTC. Full variable domain (remainder filled in from reference TRBV30 and TRBJ2-7): SQTIHQWPATLVQPVGSPLSLECTVEGTSNPNLYWYRQAAGRGLQLLFYSVGIGQISSEVPQNLSASRPQDRQFILSSKKLLLSDSGFYLCAWNAATYEQYFGPGTRLTVT.

This sequence joins TRBV29-1 and TRBJ2-1; D gene uncertain. The CDR3 contains 12 residues. Germline CDR1 reads SQVTM; CDR2 reads ANQGSEA. V was pared by 1 base and J by 10 bases, with 11 bases between. The CDR3 DNA reads as TGCAGCGTTGAAGTAGGGAACTACGAGCAGTTCTTC. This encodes CSVEVGNYEQFF.

This clonotype turned up a few times. The chain recombines TRBV15 with TRBJ2-5; the D gene is possibly TRBD1 (6 bases). V lost 0 bases and J lost 2, with 10 bases in between. Germline CDR1 is LNHNV and CDR2 is YYDKDF (reference sequence). This CDR3 spans 15 amino acids. The CDR3 region has the DNA TGTGCCACCAGCAGAGACAGGGGACCTCAAGAGACCCAGTACTTC. It is translated as CATSRDRGPQETQYF.